This T cell receptor (beta chain) was retrieved from a study of T cells in Graves' hyperthyroidism and ophthalmopathy. Amplification of TCR beta CDR3 regions was performed using RNA transcripts as template. TCR CDR3 regions were first amplified by RT-PCR with HTBI primers. TCRdb itself ran the multiplex PCR reads through MiXCR, one entry per CDR3 protein. The sample carries 600,000 to 800,000 distinct CDR3 sequences, roughly a third recorded once. This clonotype was counted a few times. The TCR comes from a woman between 40 and 50 years old with Graves' hyperthyroidism. Sequencing was performed on blood.

As DNA, the CDR3 is TGCAGTGCTTCGCCTGGGACAGGGGGCTTATACGAGCAGTACTTC. This gives the protein CSASPGTGGLYEQYF. The chain joins TRBV20-1 to TRBJ2-7, with 12 nucleotides matching TRBD1. Germline V gene lookup returns CDR1 DFQATT and CDR2 SNEGSKA (reference sequence). The CDR3 is 15 amino acids. J gave up 4 bases and V 5 bases, and 9 bases lay outside the gene matches.